Presented here are 4 T cell receptor beta chains from one specimen sequenced in a study of blood T cells in healthy people across ages. It was with a sample-barcoded 5' primer and a J-beta primer mix that a second PCR of about 7 to 12 cycles was run. MiXCR, run by TCRdb on the 5' RACE reads, gives a single entry per CDR3 protein. The sample lists about 1.1 million distinct CDR3 sequences, roughly two fifths occurring once. Sequencing was carried out using blood. The source is a man between 18 and 35 years old in good health.

This clonotype was recorded a few times. The V gene is TRBV6-6, the J gene TRBJ2-1; 7 bases line up with TRBD1. Germline V CDR1 and CDR2: MNHNY, SVGAGI (reference sequence). The CDR3 length is 15 residues. V was clipped by 9 bases and J by 3 bases; unmatched bases: 11. The DNA for the CDR3 is TGTGCCAGTCTGGACCGGGACAGATACTACAATGAGCAGTTCTTC. Translating it yields CASLDRDRYYNEQFF.

In DNA, the CDR3 is TGCAGTGCACCCGGACACCTGGAGAAGGAGCAGTTCTTC. Amino acid sequence: CSAPGHLEKEQFF. The V gene is TRBV20-1, the J gene TRBJ2-1; tentative D call: TRBD1 (5 bases). CDR1 DFQATT and CDR2 SNEGSKA come from the germline V gene (reference sequence). Trimming removed 6 bases from V and 10 bases from J, with 19 bases in between. The CDR3 sequence is 13 residues long.

The table lists this clonotype with many counts. The V gene is TRBV20-1, the J gene TRBJ2-1; D is undetermined. Trimming took off 1 base at V and 5 bases at J, with 15 bases between the two ends. The CDR3 totals 15 residues. Germline lookup yields CDR1 DFQATT and CDR2 SNEGSKA (reference sequence). Here the CDR3 DNA reads TGCAGTGCTAGAGGTCTAACTGCCGACCACAATGAGCAGTTCTTC. It is translated as CSARGLTADHNEQFF.

The V and J genes are TRBV12-3 or TRBV12-4 and TRBJ1-1; D gene uncertain. V was trimmed by 5 bases and J by 5 bases, leaving 12 bases between them. This CDR3 is 13 amino acids long. CDR3 residues: CASSPDFRTEAFF. CDR3 coding DNA: TGTGCCAGCAGTCCGGATTTCAGGACTGAAGCTTTCTTT.